The 6 T cell receptor beta chains below were found in one sample sequenced in a study of T cells after yellow fever vaccination. TCRdb reprocessed the 5' RACE reads via MiXCR and lists one record per CDR3 protein. The sample holds around 360,000 distinct CDR3 sequences, around a tenth seen once. The sequenced sample was PBMCs, obtained on the day of the first yellow fever vaccination. The receptors originated from a man aged 18 to 30 who received the YFV17D yellow fever vaccine.

The V call is TRBV4-1, the J call TRBJ2-4; D ambiguous. The V end lost 0 bases, the J end lost 7 bases, and 7 bases lay between the germline ends. Germline V lookup: CDR1 MGHRA, CDR2 YSYEKL. This CDR3 spans 13 amino acids. CDR3 coding DNA: TGCGCCAGCAGCCAAGAGTCAGCGAACATTCAGTACTTC. It specifies CASSQESANIQYF.

The rearrangement links TRBV19 to TRBJ2-5; TRBD1 is a possible D gene (5 bases). Germline assignment: CDR1 LNHDA and CDR2 SQIVND (reference sequence). This CDR3 is built from 13 residues. Trimming pared 10 bases from V and 2 bases from J, leaving 14 bases between. The CDR3 DNA sequence: TGTGCCACCGAGTCAGGGCAGCAAGAGACCCAGTACTTC. Protein sequence: CATESGQQETQYF.

This clonotype has more than one count but fewer than ten. The chain joins TRBV5-5 to TRBJ2-7, with 9 bases that match TRBD2. The germline V gene encodes CDR1 SGHKS and CDR2 YYEKEE (reference sequence). Losses at the gene ends were 4 bases for V and 7 bases for J; bases not matched to a gene: 12. CDR3 length: 15 residues. This CDR3 is CASSRGLAGSGEQYF. The DNA of the CDR3 is TGTGCCAGCAGCCGAGGTCTAGCGGGGTCGGGTGAGCAGTACTTC.

DNA of the CDR3: TGCAGTGCAAGACAAGACAGGAACACTGAAGCTTTCTTT. It encodes CSARQDRNTEAFF. The chain links TRBV20-1 to TRBJ1-1, with D perhaps TRBD1 (5 bases). V lost 6 bases and J 1 base, leaving 12 bases between the germline ends. The CDR3 has 13 residues. From germline, CDR1 is DFQATT and CDR2 SNEGSKA (reference sequence).

The table lists this clonotype with many counts. The rearrangement links TRBV12-3 or TRBV12-4 to TRBJ1-5; the D gene is possibly TRBD1 (5 bases). V lost 5 bases to trimming and J lost 0 bases, with 8 bases between them. The CDR3 runs to 14 residues. The CDR3 here is CASSRDHSNQPQHF. CDR3 nucleotide sequence: TGTGCCAGCAGTCGGGACCATAGCAATCAGCCCCAGCATTTT.

In this sample, this clonotype turned up many times. The J gene is TRBJ1-4, the V gene TRBV6-5; D gene ambiguous. The CDR3 extends over 14 amino acids. Germline-derived CDR1 and CDR2 are MNHEY and SVGAGI. Trimming took off 0 bases at V and 7 bases at J, with 9 bases between the two ends. This chain's CDR3 is CASSYSQTREKLFF. In DNA, the CDR3 is TGTGCCAGCAGTTACTCACAGACGCGTGAAAAACTGTTTTTT.